This paragraph covers one T cell receptor beta chain sequence. Enrolled during active infection, Seattle patients were then followed longitudinally. Method: immunoSEQ multiplex PCR; TCRdb's copy keeps in-frame clones and lacks some. The sample yields roughly 440,000 clones, approximately 88% seen once. This entry belongs to a study of blood T cell repertoires in COVID-19. The TCR sequence derives from a woman in her forties or fifties with COVID-19, enrolled during active disease. Sequenced material: peripheral blood.

Written as DNA, the CDR3 is TGTGCCAGCAGGCTGACAGGGGGCCATGGCTACACCTTC. Protein sequence: CASRLTGGHGYTF. The chain links TRBV5-5 to TRBJ1-2; 10 bases line up with TRBD1. V shed 5 bases and J 6 bases; nucleotides not matched to a gene: 4. Germline V CDR1 and CDR2: SGHKS, YYEKEE (reference sequence). The CDR3 covers 13 residues. Full variable domain (outside the CDR3, taken from reference TRBV5-5 and TRBJ1-2): DAGVTQSPTHLIKTRGQQVTLRCSPISGHKSVSWYQQVLGQGPQFIFQYYEKEERGRGNFPDRFSARQFPNYSSELNVNALLLGDSALYLCASRLTGGHGYTFGSGTRLTVV.